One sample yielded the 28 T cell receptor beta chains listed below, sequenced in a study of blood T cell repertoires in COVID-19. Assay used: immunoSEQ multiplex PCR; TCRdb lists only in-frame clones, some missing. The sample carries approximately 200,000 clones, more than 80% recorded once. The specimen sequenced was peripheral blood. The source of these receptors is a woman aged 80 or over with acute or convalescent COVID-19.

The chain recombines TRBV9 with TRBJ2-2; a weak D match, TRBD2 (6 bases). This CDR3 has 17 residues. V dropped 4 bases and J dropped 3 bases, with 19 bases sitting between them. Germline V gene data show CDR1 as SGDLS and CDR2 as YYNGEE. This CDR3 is CASSRGWGTRDTGELFF. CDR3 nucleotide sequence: TGTGCCAGCAGCCGGGGGTGGGGAACTCGTGACACCGGGGAGCTGTTTTTT.

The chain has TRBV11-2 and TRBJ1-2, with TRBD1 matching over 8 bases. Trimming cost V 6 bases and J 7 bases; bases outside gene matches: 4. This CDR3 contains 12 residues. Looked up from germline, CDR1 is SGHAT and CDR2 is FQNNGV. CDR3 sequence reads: CASRRQGSGYTF. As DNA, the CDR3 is TGTGCCAGCAGAAGACAGGGGAGTGGCTACACCTTC.

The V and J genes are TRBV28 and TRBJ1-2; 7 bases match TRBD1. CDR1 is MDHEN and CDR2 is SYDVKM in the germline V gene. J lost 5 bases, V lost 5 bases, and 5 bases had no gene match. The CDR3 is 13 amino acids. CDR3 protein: CASSADRRYGYTF. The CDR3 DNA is TGTGCCAGCAGTGCGGACAGGAGGTATGGCTACACCTTC.

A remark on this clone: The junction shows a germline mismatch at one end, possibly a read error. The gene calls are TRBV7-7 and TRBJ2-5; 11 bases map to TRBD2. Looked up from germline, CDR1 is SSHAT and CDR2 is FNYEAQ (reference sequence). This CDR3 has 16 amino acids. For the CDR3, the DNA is TGTGCTAGCAGTCCTAGCGGGGGGAGTGCGGGAGAGACCCAGTACTTC. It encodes CASSPSGGSAGETQYF.

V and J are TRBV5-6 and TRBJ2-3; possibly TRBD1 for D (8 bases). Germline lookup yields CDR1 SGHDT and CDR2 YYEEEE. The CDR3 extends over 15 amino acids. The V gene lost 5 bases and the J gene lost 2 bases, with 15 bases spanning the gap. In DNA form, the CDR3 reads TGTGCCAGCAGTATAACAGGGGGGGTCACAGATACGCAGTATTTT. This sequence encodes CASSITGGVTDTQYF.

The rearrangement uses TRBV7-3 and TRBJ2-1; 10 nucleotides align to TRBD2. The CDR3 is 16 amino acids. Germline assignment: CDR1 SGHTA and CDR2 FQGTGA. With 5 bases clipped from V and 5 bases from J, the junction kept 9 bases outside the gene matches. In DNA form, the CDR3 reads TGTGCCAGCAGCCGGGGGGGAGGACTAGCGGACAATGAGCAGTTCTTC. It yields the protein CASSRGGGLADNEQFF.

The CDR3 spells CASGLVRLAGYTGELFF. The CDR3 DNA follows: TGTGCTAGTGGTTTGGTACGACTAGCGGGGTATACCGGGGAGCTGTTTTTT. The chain links TRBV12-5 to TRBJ2-2; 11 bases fit TRBD2. V trimming: 0 bases; J trimming: 5 bases; junction bases outside the gene matches: 5. The CDR3 consists of 17 residues. Germline loops: CDR1 LGHNT, CDR2 FRNRAP.

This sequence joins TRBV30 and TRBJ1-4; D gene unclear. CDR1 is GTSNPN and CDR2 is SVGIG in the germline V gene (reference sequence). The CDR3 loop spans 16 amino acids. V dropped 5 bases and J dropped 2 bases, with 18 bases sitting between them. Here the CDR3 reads CAWAGGIIGTNEKLFF. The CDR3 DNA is TGTGCCTGGGCAGGAGGAATAATAGGCACTAATGAAAAACTGTTTTTT.

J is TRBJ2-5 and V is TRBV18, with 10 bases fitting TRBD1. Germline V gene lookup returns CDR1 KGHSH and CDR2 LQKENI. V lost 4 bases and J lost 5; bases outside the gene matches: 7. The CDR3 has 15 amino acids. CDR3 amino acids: CASSRPGQGRETQYF. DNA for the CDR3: TGTGCCAGCTCACGACCGGGACAGGGGAGGGAGACCCAGTACTTC. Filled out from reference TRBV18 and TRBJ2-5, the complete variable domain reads NAGVMQNPRHLVRRRGQEARLRCSPMKGHSHVYWYRQLPEEGLKFMVYLQKENIIDESGMPKERFSAEFPKEGPSILRIQQVVRGDSAAYFCASSRPGQGRETQYFGPGTRLLVL.

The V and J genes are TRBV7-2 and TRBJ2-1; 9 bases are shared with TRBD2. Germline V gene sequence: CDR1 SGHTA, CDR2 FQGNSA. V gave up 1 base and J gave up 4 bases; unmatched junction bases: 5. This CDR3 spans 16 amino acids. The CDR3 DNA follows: TGTGCCAGCAGCTTAGATGCGGGGGGGCCTTACAATGAGCAGTTCTTC. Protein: CASSLDAGGPYNEQFF.

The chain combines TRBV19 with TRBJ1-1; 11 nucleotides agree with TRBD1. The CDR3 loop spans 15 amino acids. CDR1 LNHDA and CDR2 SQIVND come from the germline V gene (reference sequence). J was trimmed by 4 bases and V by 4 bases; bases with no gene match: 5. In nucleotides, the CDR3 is TGTGCCAGTAGTACCTGGGACAGGGGGACCACTGAAGCTTTCTTT. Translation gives CASSTWDRGTTEAFF. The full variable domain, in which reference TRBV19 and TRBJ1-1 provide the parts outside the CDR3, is DGGITQSPKYLFRKEGQNVTLSCEQNLNHDAMYWYRQDPGQGLRLIYYSQIVNDFQKGDIAEGYSVSREKKESFPLTVTSAQKNPTAFYLCASSTWDRGTTEAFFGQGTRLTVV.

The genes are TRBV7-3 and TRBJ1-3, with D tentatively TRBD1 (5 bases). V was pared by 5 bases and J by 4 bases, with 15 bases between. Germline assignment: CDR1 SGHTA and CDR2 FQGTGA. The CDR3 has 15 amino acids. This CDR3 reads CASSPTGLPGNTIYF. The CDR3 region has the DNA TGTGCCAGCAGCCCCACAGGTCTTCCCGGAAACACCATATATTTT.

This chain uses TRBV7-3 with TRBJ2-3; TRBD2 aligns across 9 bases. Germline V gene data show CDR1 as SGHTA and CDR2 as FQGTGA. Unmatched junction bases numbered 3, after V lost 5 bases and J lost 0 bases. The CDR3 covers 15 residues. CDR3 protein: CASSPTSGSTDTQYF. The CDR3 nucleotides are TGTGCCAGCAGCCCCACTAGCGGGAGCACAGATACGCAGTATTTT.

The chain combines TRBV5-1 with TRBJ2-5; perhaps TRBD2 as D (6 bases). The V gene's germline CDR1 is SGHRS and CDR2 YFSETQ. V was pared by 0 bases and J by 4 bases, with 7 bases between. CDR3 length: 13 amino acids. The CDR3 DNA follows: TGCGCCAGCAGCTTGGGACTAGGAGAGACCCAGTACTTC. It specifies CASSLGLGETQYF.

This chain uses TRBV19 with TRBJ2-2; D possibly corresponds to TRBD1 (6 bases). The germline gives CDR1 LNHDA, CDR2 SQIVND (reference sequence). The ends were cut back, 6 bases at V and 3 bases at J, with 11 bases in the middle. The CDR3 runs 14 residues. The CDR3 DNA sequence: TGTGCCAGTAGAGGACAGCACCACACCGGGGAGCTGTTTTTT. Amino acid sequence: CASRGQHHTGELFF.

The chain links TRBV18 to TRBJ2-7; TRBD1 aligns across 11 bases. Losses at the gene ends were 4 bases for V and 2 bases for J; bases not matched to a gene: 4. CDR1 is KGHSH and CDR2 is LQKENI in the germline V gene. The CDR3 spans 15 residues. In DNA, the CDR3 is TGTGCCAGCTCACGGGACAGGGGGGCAACCTACGAGCAGTACTTC. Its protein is CASSRDRGATYEQYF.

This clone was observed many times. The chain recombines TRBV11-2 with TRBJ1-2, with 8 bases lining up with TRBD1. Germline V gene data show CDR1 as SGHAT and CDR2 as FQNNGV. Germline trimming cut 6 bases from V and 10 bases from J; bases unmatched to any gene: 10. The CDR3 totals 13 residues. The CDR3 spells CASSSRSGGVYTF. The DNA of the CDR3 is TGTGCCAGCAGTTCTCGGTCAGGGGGCGTCTACACCTTC.

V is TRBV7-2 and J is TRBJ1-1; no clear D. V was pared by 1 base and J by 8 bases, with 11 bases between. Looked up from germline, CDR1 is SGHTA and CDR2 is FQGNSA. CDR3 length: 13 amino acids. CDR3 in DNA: TGTGCCAGCAGCTTAGGCACTGAGAGAGAAGCTTTCTTT. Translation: CASSLGTEREAFF.

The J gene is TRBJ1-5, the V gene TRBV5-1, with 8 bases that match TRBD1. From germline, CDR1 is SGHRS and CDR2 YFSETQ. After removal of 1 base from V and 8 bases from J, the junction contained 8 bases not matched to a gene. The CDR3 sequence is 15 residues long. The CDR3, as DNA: TGCGCCAGCAGCTTGACAGGGGGTCAGAAGGAGCCCCAGCATTTT. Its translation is CASSLTGGQKEPQHF.

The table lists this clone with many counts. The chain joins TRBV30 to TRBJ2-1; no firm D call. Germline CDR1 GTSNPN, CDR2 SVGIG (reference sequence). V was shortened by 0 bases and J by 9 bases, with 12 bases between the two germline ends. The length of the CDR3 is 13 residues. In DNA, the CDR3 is TGTGCCTGGAGTGTAGCGAGGAGAAGTGAGCAGTTCTTC. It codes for CAWSVARRSEQFF. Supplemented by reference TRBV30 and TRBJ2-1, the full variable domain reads SQTIHQWPATLVQPVGSPLSLECTVEGTSNPNLYWYRQAAGRGLQLLFYSVGIGQISSEVPQNLSASRPQDRQFILSSKKLLLSDSGFYLCAWSVARRSEQFFGPGTRLTVL.

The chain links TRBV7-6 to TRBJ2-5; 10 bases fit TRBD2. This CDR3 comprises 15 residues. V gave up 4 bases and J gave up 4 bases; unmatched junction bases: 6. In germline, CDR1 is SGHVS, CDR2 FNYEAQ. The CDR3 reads CASSSQLAGSETQYF. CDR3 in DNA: TGTGCCAGCAGCTCCCAACTAGCGGGATCAGAGACCCAGTACTTC.

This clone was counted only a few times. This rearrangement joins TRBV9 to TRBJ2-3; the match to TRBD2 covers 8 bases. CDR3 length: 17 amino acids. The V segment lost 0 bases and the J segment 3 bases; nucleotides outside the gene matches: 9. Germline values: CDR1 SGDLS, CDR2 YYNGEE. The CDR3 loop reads CASSVAEAGGHTDTQYF. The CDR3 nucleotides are TGTGCCAGCAGCGTAGCGGAGGCGGGAGGACATACAGATACGCAGTATTTT.

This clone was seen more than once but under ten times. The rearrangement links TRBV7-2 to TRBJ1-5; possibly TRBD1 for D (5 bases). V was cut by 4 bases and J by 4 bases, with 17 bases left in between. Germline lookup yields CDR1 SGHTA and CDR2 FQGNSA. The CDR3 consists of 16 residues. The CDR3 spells CASSSNQGRGNQPQHF. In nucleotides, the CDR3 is TGTGCCAGCAGCTCCAACCAAGGACGGGGGAATCAGCCCCAGCATTTT.

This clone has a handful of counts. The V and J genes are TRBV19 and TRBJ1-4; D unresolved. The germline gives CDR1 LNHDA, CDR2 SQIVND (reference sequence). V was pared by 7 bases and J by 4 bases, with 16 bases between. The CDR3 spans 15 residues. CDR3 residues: CASNINGRGNEKLFF. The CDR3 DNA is TGTGCCAGTAACATAAATGGACGGGGTAATGAAAAACTGTTTTTT.

CDR3 in DNA: TGTGCCAGCAGTGAACTCGACCTAGGCGGAGCTTTCTTT. This codes for CASSELDLGGAFF. The V call is TRBV2, the J call TRBJ1-1; D is uncertain. This CDR3 region has 13 residues. Trimming took off 2 bases at V and 10 bases at J, with 14 bases between the two ends. CDR1 is SNHLY and CDR2 is FYNNEI in the germline V gene.

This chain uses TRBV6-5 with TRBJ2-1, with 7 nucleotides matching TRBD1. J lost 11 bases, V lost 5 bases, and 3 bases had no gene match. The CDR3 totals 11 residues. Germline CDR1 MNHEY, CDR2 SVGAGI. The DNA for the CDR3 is TGTGCCAGCAGTAGACAGGGTCAGCAGTTCTTC. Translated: CASSRQGQQFF.

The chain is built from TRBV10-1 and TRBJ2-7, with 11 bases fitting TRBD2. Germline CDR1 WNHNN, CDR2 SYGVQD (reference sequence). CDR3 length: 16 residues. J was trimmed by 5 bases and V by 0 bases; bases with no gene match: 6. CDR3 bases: TGCGCCAGCAGTGAGTCGGCTAGCGGGAGGTACGACGAGCAGTACTTC. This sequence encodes CASSESASGRYDEQYF.

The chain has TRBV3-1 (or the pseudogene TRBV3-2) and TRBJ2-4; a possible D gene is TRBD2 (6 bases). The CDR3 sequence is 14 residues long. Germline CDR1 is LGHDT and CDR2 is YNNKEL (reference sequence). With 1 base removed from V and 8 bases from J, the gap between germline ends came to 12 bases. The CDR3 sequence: CASSQGPSGYIQYF. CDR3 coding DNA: TGTGCCAGCAGCCAAGGTCCGAGCGGGTACATTCAGTACTTC.